This TCR beta chain was documented in a study of identifying expanded T cells in peripheral blood. V was clipped by 3 bases and J by 7 bases; unmatched bases: 7. The CDR3 has 15 amino acids. CDR1 and CDR2 from the germline V gene are MGHDK and SYGVNS. Study findings and constraints: Two-week clone count variance significantly increased as total template count grew. Technical replicates showed around 1.2 changed clones; two weeks approximately 15; four weeks 19.

Profiled with immunoSEQ multiplex PCR; TCRdb holds only in-frame clones, not every one. The sample yields tens of thousands of clones, around 90% seen once. Turning to this clone: Its specificity is unknown.

Healthy donors had no documented immune events, such as infections, while sampled. The TCR was taken from a person aged 18 to 75 in good health. The source material was blood. The V gene is TRBV25-1, the J gene TRBJ2-2; 8 nucleotides line up with TRBD2. The CDR3 nucleotides read TGTGCCAGCAGTGAGGGGACTAGACGGAACGGGGAGCTGTTTTTT. Its translation is CASSEGTRRNGELFF.